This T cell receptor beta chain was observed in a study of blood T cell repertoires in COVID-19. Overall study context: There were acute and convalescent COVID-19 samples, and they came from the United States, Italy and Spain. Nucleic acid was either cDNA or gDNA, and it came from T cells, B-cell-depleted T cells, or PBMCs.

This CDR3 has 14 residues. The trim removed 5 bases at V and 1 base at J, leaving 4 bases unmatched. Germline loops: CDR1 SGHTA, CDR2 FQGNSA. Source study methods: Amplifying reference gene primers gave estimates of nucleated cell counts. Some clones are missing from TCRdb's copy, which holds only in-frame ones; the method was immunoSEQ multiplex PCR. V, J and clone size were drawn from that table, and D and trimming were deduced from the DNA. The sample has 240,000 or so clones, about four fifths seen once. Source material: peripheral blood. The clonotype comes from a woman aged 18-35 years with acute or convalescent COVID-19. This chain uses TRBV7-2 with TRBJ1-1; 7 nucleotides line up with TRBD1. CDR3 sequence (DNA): TGTGCCAGCAGCATTGGACAGGCGAACACTGAAGCTTTCTTT. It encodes CASSIGQANTEAFF. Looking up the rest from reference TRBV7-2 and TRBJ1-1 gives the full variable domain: GAGVSQSPSNKVTEKGKDVELRCDPISGHTALYWYRQSLGQGLEFLIYFQGNSAPDKSGLPSDRFSAERTGGSVSTLTIQRTQQEDSAVYLCASSIGQANTEAFFGQGTRLTVV.